A few counts support the clone carrying this T cell receptor (beta chain). The antigen remains unidentified. In the library, individual cDNA molecules carried attached unique molecular identifiers. MiXCR was run by TCRdb on the 5' RACE reads, yielding one entry per CDR3 protein. The sample lists tens of thousands of distinct CDR3 sequences; around 4% were seen once. Between the trimmed V and J ends, which lost 6 bases and 1 base, there was a span of 7 bases. CDR3 length: 13 amino acids. CDR1 and CDR2 from the germline V gene are ENHRY and SYGVKD. This entry comes from a study of early T cells in non-severe SARS-CoV-2 infection. Study-level information: The study sequenced bulk RNA from unsorted whole blood, with chains unpaired. The study's findings and limits: Matches to VDJdb favored anti-spike CD8 responses and missed private and CD4 specificities.

The chain links TRBV10-3 to TRBJ1-5, with D uncertain. The receptor was derived from an adult who was a healthcare worker with PCR-confirmed SARS-CoV-2 infection or an uninfected control (not recorded which). Sequencing was carried out using whole blood. CDR3 coding DNA: TGTGCCATCAGGGAACAGAGCAATCAGCCCCAGCATTTT. It encodes CAIREQSNQPQHF.